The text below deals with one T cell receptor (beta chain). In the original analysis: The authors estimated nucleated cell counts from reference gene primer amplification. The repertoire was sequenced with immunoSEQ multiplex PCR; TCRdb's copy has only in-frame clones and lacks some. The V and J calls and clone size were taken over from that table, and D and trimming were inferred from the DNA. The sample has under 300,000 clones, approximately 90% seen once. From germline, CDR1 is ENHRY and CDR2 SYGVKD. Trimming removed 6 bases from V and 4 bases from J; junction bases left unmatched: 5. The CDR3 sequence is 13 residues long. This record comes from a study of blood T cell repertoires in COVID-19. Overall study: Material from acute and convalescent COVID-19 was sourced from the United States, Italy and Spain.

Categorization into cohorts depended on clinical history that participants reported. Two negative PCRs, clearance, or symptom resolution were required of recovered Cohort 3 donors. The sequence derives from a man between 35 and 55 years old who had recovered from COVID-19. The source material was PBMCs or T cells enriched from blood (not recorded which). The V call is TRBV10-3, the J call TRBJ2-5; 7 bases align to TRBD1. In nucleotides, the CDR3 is TGTGCCATCAGCCGACCAGGGGGAGAGACCCAGTACTTC. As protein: CAISRPGGETQYF.